The 28 T cell receptor beta chains below come from one sample, sequenced in a study of blood T cell repertoires in COVID-19. The assay was immunoSEQ multiplex PCR, and TCRdb's table has in-frame clones only and misses some. This sample has approximately 200,000 clones, with roughly four fifths found just once. The specimen was PBMCs or T cells enriched from blood (not recorded which). These receptors were taken from a man aged 60-69 years who had recovered from COVID-19.

The chain couples TRBV6-5 to TRBJ1-1; D might be TRBD1 (5 bases). CDR1 and CDR2 (germline): MNHEY, SVGAGI. This CDR3 spans 15 amino acids. V gave up 4 bases and J gave up 4 bases, with 16 bases separating them. CDR3 nucleotides: TGTGCCAGCAGTTGGGGAATAGGGGCCCTCACTGAAGCTTTCTTT. This gives the protein CASSWGIGALTEAFF.

J is TRBJ2-2 and V is TRBV6-2 or TRBV6-3, with 7 positions matching TRBD1. Germline V gives CDR1 MNHEY, CDR2 SVGEGT. V dropped 4 bases and J dropped 0; count of bases not matched to a gene: 5. The CDR3 loop spans 16 amino acids. CDR3 sequence (DNA): TGTGCCAGCAGTTCCCAGGGACAGACGAACACCGGGGAGCTGTTTTTT. It specifies CASSSQGQTNTGELFF.

The chain employs TRBV7-2 and TRBJ1-4; 10 nucleotides match TRBD1. The CDR3 contains 14 residues. CDR1 and CDR2 (germline): SGHTA, FQGNSA. V gave up 5 bases and J gave up 7 bases; unmatched junction bases: 4. The CDR3 coding sequence is TGTGCCAGCAGCGCCGGGACAGGGGTTGAAAAACTGTTTTTT. Amino acids: CASSAGTGVEKLFF.

The rearrangement joins TRBV11-3 to TRBJ2-5; D is undetermined. The germline CDR1 and CDR2 sequences are SGHNT and YENEEA. The CDR3 totals 17 residues. Deletions cut 5 bases from V and 4 bases from J, with 23 bases between. The CDR3 protein is CASSPRYDLGSGETQYF. The CDR3 DNA reads TGTGCCAGCAGCCCTAGATATGATTTGGGTTCGGGAGAGACCCAGTACTTC. The full variable domain, rest sourced from reference TRBV11-3 and TRBJ2-5, is EAGVVQSPRYKIIEKKQPVAFWCNPISGHNTLYWYLQNLGQGPELLIRYENEEAVDDSQLPKDRFSAERLKGVDSTLKIQPAELGDSAVYLCASSPRYDLGSGETQYFGPGTRLLVL.

The CDR3 is CASSEYRGAESPLHF. The DNA of the CDR3 is TGTGCCAGCAGTGAATACCGGGGGGCGGAATCACCCCTCCACTTT. V usage is TRBV25-1 and J usage is TRBJ1-6, with D possibly TRBD1 on 6 matching bases. V lost 0 bases and J 10 bases, leaving 13 bases between the germline ends. CDR3 length: 15 residues. Germline V CDR1 and CDR2: MGHDK, SYGVNS.

The chain recombines TRBV9 with TRBJ1-6; a weak D match, TRBD1 (5 bases). V lost 3 bases and J 7 bases, leaving 20 bases between the germline ends. Per germline, CDR1 SGDLS and CDR2 YYNGEE. This CDR3 has 17 amino acids. CDR3 coding DNA: TGTGCCAGCAGCGAGAAGATGGGGCAGGCGGGGAATTCACCCCTCCACTTT. This encodes CASSEKMGQAGNSPLHF.

The gene calls are TRBV14 and TRBJ1-6, with 7 bases matching TRBD1. CDR3 length: 15 residues. Trimming cost V 4 bases and J 0 bases; bases outside gene matches: 0. Germline-derived CDR1 and CDR2 are SGHDN and FVKESK. The CDR3 nucleotides read TGTGCCAGCAGCCGGGACAGCTCCTATAATTCACCCCTCCACTTT. It yields the protein CASSRDSSYNSPLHF.

There are a few counts of this clone. This CDR3 is CASSMEGPGELFF. For the CDR3, the DNA is TGTGCCAGTAGTATGGAGGGTCCCGGGGAGCTGTTTTTT. This chain uses TRBV19 with TRBJ2-2; tentative D call: TRBD2 (6 bases). Trimming removed 3 bases from V and 6 bases from J, with 8 bases in between. The CDR3 has 13 residues. The V gene's germline CDR1 is LNHDA and CDR2 SQIVND (reference sequence).

This clone occurred once. V and J are TRBV7-8 and TRBJ1-5; tentative D call: TRBD1 (5 bases). V was cut by 5 bases and J by 4 bases, with 12 bases left in between. The germline V gene encodes CDR1 SGHVS and CDR2 FQNEAQ. This CDR3 region has 14 residues. In nucleotides, the CDR3 is TGTGCCAGCAGCCTCGGACACCTAAATCAGCCCCAGCATTTT. This encodes CASSLGHLNQPQHF.

In nucleotides, the CDR3 is TGTGCCAGCAGCTATGACAGGGGGAACACTGAAGCTTTCTTT. It specifies CASSYDRGNTEAFF. This sequence joins TRBV3-1 (or the pseudogene TRBV3-2) and TRBJ1-1; TRBD1 agrees at 8 bases. V lost 5 bases to trimming and J lost 1 base; unmatched junction nucleotides: 3. The germline CDR1 and CDR2 sequences are LGHDT and YNNKEL (reference sequence). This CDR3 has 14 residues.

CDR3 protein: CASSQEPDRGAFYTEAFF. CDR3 bases: TGTGCCAGCAGCCAAGAGCCCGACCGAGGCGCCTTCTACACTGAAGCTTTCTTT. The gene calls are TRBV4-2 and TRBJ1-1, with D unresolved. V was trimmed by 0 bases and J by 3 bases, leaving 20 bases between them. CDR1 LGHNA and CDR2 YNFKEQ come from the germline V gene. The CDR3 loop spans 18 amino acids.

The V call is TRBV27, the J call TRBJ2-7, with 14 bases matching TRBD2. The germline V gene encodes CDR1 MNHEY and CDR2 SMNVEV (reference sequence). This CDR3 has 17 amino acids. V dropped 5 bases and J dropped 0; count of bases not matched to a gene: 6. The CDR3 here is CASSRTSGGTRSYEQYF. The DNA of the CDR3 is TGTGCCAGCAGTAGGACTAGCGGGGGGACACGCTCCTACGAGCAGTACTTC.

This clone was detected only a few times. This rearrangement joins TRBV24-1 to TRBJ2-1, with 15 bases aligning to TRBD2. The ends lost 4 bases at V and 12 bases at J; junction bases unmatched: 9. In germline, CDR1 is KGHDR, CDR2 SFDVKD. The CDR3 runs 16 residues. CDR3 loop: CATSDPGLAGGPRQFF. CDR3 in DNA: TGTGCCACCAGTGACCCTGGACTAGCGGGGGGGCCTAGGCAGTTCTTC.

The chain joins TRBV4-1 to TRBJ1-4; the match to TRBD1 covers 8 bases. CDR3 length: 15 amino acids. Germline V gene lookup returns CDR1 MGHRA and CDR2 YSYEKL. V shed 3 bases and J 8 bases; nucleotides not matched to a gene: 8. The CDR3: CASSHKQGVTEKLFF. The CDR3 nucleotides are TGCGCCAGCAGCCATAAACAGGGGGTAACCGAAAAACTGTTTTTT.

In DNA form, the CDR3 reads TGTGCCACCAGTGATTTAGCCGGGACTCGGACCGGGGAGCTGTTTTTT. It encodes CATSDLAGTRTGELFF. V is TRBV24-1 and J is TRBJ2-2; weak D call: TRBD2 (6 bases). The CDR3 extends over 16 amino acids. Germline lookup yields CDR1 KGHDR and CDR2 SFDVKD. V lost 1 base to trimming and J lost 5 bases, with 13 bases between them.

The chain links TRBV7-9 to TRBJ2-7; 11 nucleotides agree with TRBD1. The CDR3 is 15 amino acids. Germline-derived CDR1 and CDR2 are SEHNR and FQNEAQ (reference sequence). The V segment lost 1 base and the J segment 7 bases; nucleotides outside the gene matches: 6. The DNA for the CDR3 is TGTGCCAGCAGCTTAGTAGGACAGGGGGCGAGGGAGCAGTACTTC. Its protein is CASSLVGQGAREQYF.

This clone was counted once. The genes are TRBV7-2 and TRBJ2-1; 7 bases agree with TRBD1. The CDR3 has 13 amino acids. The germline V gene encodes CDR1 SGHTA and CDR2 FQGNSA. V dropped 1 base and J dropped 10; count of bases not matched to a gene: 4. CDR3 bases: TGTGCCAGCAGCTTAGAGACAGGGCGGGAGCAGTTCTTC. This encodes CASSLETGREQFF.

V is TRBV6-5 and J is TRBJ1-2, with 7 bases lining up with TRBD1. The V gene's germline CDR1 is MNHEY and CDR2 SVGAGI. Losses at the gene ends were 5 bases for V and 5 bases for J; bases not matched to a gene: 11. The CDR3 contains 15 residues. CDR3 bases: TGTGCCAGCAGTACCCCGGGGACAGACCTTTATGGCTACACCTTC. Its protein is CASSTPGTDLYGYTF.

This sequence joins TRBV11-3 and TRBJ2-3; 9 bases are shared with TRBD2. V lost 1 base to trimming and J lost 5 bases; unmatched junction nucleotides: 1. This CDR3 spans 14 amino acids. In germline, CDR1 is SGHNT, CDR2 YENEEA. As DNA, the CDR3 is TGTGCCAGCAGCTTAGGTAGCGGGGGAGATACGCAGTATTTT. It specifies CASSLGSGGDTQYF. Full variable domain (missing parts from reference TRBV11-3 and TRBJ2-3): EAGVVQSPRYKIIEKKQPVAFWCNPISGHNTLYWYLQNLGQGPELLIRYENEEAVDDSQLPKDRFSAERLKGVDSTLKIQPAELGDSAVYLCASSLGSGGDTQYFGPGTRLTVL.

The CDR3 DNA reads TGTGCCAGCCGAGCGGGAATGAACACCGGGGAGCTGTTTTTT. It encodes CASRAGMNTGELFF. The gene calls are TRBV6-4 and TRBJ2-2; TRBD2 aligns across 7 bases. Germline loops: CDR1 MRHNA, CDR2 SNTAGT. Trimming took 8 bases from V and 1 from J; bases not matched to a gene: 4. The CDR3 totals 14 residues.

The genes are TRBV7-2 and TRBJ1-2; 8 nucleotides line up with TRBD1. Germline V gives CDR1 SGHTA, CDR2 FQGNSA. This CDR3 is 12 amino acids long. The junction had 3 bases not matched to a gene; V was cut back by 5 bases and J by 7 bases. The CDR3 is CASSPDRGGYTF. DNA of the CDR3: TGTGCCAGCAGCCCAGACAGGGGTGGCTACACCTTC.

The gene calls are TRBV5-4 and TRBJ1-4; D is uncertain. The germline CDR1 and CDR2 sequences are SGHNT and YYREEE (reference sequence). The CDR3 runs to 15 residues. V was trimmed by 1 base and J by 3 bases, leaving 10 bases between them. The CDR3 sequence is CASSLTGEPNEKLFF. In DNA, the CDR3 is TGTGCCAGCAGCTTGACCGGGGAACCTAATGAAAAACTGTTTTTT.

The rearrangement links TRBV7-2 to TRBJ2-3, with 8 bases identical to TRBD2. The CDR3 contains 15 residues. With V trimmed by 5 bases and J by 7 bases, 11 bases remained unmatched. CDR1 SGHTA and CDR2 FQGNSA come from the germline V gene. The DNA for the CDR3 is TGTGCCAGCAGCCCGGTTGCCGGGGGGGCTAATACGCAGTATTTT. Protein sequence: CASSPVAGGANTQYF.

This sequence joins TRBV6-6 and TRBJ1-6, with D possibly being TRBD1 (5 bases). The CDR3 spans 17 residues. Germline values: CDR1 MNHNY, CDR2 SVGAGI (reference sequence). V gave up 6 bases and J gave up 0 bases, with 15 bases separating them. The CDR3 loop reads CASSRPQGSSYNSPLHF. CDR3 DNA sequence: TGTGCCAGCAGCCGACCCCAGGGAAGCTCCTATAATTCACCCCTCCACTTT.

The chain combines TRBV7-9 with TRBJ1-1, with a tentative D call TRBD1 (6 bases). Germline lookup yields CDR1 SEHNR and CDR2 FQNEAQ (reference sequence). Trimming removed 5 bases from V and 4 bases from J, with 11 bases in between. CDR3 length: 13 amino acids. The CDR3 coding sequence is TGTGCCAGCAGCCGACAGGTGGCCACTGAAGCTTTCTTT. Translated: CASSRQVATEAFF. The full variable domain, completed using reference TRBV7-9 and TRBJ1-1, is DTGVSQNPRHKITKRGQNVTFRCDPISEHNRLYWYRQTLGQGPEFLTYFQNEAQLEKSRLLSDRFSAERPKGSFSTLEIQRTEQGDSAMYLCASSRQVATEAFFGQGTRLTVV.

The chain has TRBV30 and TRBJ1-1, with a possible D match to TRBD1 (5 bases). V shed 1 base and J shed 0 bases, with 6 bases lying between them. The CDR3 is 13 amino acids. Germline lookup yields CDR1 GTSNPN and CDR2 SVGIG (reference sequence). CDR3 bases: TGTGCCTGGAGTGGACAGATGAACACTGAAGCTTTCTTT. It encodes CAWSGQMNTEAFF.

CDR3 residues: CASSQDMAGGQETQYF. For the CDR3, the DNA is TGTGCCAGCAGCCAAGATATGGCGGGGGGACAAGAGACCCAGTACTTC. The chain employs TRBV3-1 (or the pseudogene TRBV3-2) and TRBJ2-5; 8 bases fit TRBD2. Per the germline V gene, CDR1 is LGHDT and CDR2 is YNNKEL (reference sequence). The J segment lost 2 bases and the V segment lost 0 bases, leaving 5 bases of the junction unmatched. CDR3 length equals 16 residues.

The J gene is TRBJ1-2, the V gene TRBV5-8; D may be TRBD1 (5 bases). CDR3 length: 13 amino acids. V was pared by 2 bases and J by 3 bases, with 8 bases between. Germline-derived CDR1 and CDR2 are SGHTS and YDEGEE. The CDR3 protein is CASSFDSDYGYTF. The CDR3 region has the DNA TGTGCCAGCAGCTTTGACAGTGACTATGGCTACACCTTC.